These T cell receptor beta chains were read from a single sample in a study of blood T cell repertoires in COVID-19. Sequenced by immunoSEQ multiplex PCR; TCRdb stores in-frame clones only, minus some. The table records about 300,000 clones, roughly 86% of them present only once. Material: PBMCs or T cells enriched from blood (not recorded which). Receptors were obtained from a woman between 45 and 65 years old who had been exposed to COVID-19. Both conserved end residues are part of each CDR3. The D gene is left open where the match is weak. Clone size is given for some rows only: seen once, a few or many times, or a class if the clone is expanded.

TRBJ1-3 | TRBD1 | - | TRBV11-2 | TGTGCCAGCAGCCAAATTACAGGGGCTGGAAACACCATATATTTT | CASSQITGAGNTIYF
TRBJ2-7 | TRBD1 | - | TRBV28 | TGTGCCAGCAGTTCGCCCCTGGGACAGAACGAGCAGTACTTC | CASSSPLGQNEQYF
TRBJ2-1 | TRBD1 | - | TRBV2 | TGTGCCAGCACCCAACAGGGGGCGGCCTACAATGAGCAGTTCTTC | CASTQQGAAYNEQFF
TRBJ2-7 | TRBD1 | - | TRBV7-9 | TGTGCCAGCAGCTCCGGGACAGGGAATTTGGAGCAGTACTTC | CASSSGTGNLEQYF
TRBJ2-7 | - | - | TRBV5-1 | TGCGCCAGCAGCTTGGGGTCAGGGTGGCCCTACGAGCAGTACTTC | CASSLGSGWPYEQYF
TRBJ2-5 | TRBD1 | once | TRBV5-1 | TGCGCCAGCAGCTTGGTCGGGACAGGGGGTACGGAGACCCAGTACTTC | CASSLVGTGGTETQYF
TRBJ1-2 | TRBD1 | - | TRBV20-1 | TGCAGTGCTAGTGGCAGGGGGCTGGATGGCTACACCTTC | CSASGRGLDGYTF
TRBJ2-7 | - | - | TRBV29-1 | TGCAGCGTTGATGCACAGGGGGGGGAGCAGTACTTC | CSVDAQGGEQYF
TRBJ1-5 | - | - | TRBV6-8 | TGTGCCAGCATGAGCGCGGGGGGTCAGCCCCAGCATTTT | CASMSAGGQPQHF
TRBJ2-3 | TRBD1 | - | TRBV11-2 | TGTGCCAGCAGCGGACGACAGGGAAGAGCAGATACGCAGTATTTT | CASSGRQGRADTQYF
TRBJ2-7 | TRBD2 | once | TRBV10-3 | TGTGCCATCAGTGATACCCGGACTAGCGGGGTTAGCGAGCAGTACTTC | CAISDTRTSGVSEQYF
TRBJ1-1 | - | - | TRBV4-1 | TGCGCCAGCAGCCAACCTGGGGGGGCTGAAGCTTTCTTT | CASSQPGGAEAFF
TRBJ2-1 | - | - | TRBV7-2 | TGTGCCAGCAGCACCCGGGACTTGGGGTCCTACAATGAGCAGTTCTTC | CASSTRDLGSYNEQFF
TRBJ1-1 | TRBD1 | once | TRBV10-3 | TGTGCCATCAGTGAACGGACAGGGAAGAACACTGAAGCTTTCTTT | CAISERTGKNTEAFF
TRBJ1-2 | - | - | TRBV7-2 | TGTGCCAGCAGCGTATCAGGACTCGCTAACTATGGCTACACCTTC | CASSVSGLANYGYTF
TRBJ2-7 | - | - | TRBV10-3 | TGTGCCATCAGTGAGGACAGCCCCTACGAGCAGTACTTC | CAISEDSPYEQYF
TRBJ1-1 | TRBD1 | - | TRBV28 | TGTGCCAGCACTTTCAGGGGGCATACTGAAGCTTTCTTT | CASTFRGHTEAFF
TRBJ1-1 | - | - | TRBV28 | TGTGCCAGCAGTGTCGACAGACTGAATATGAACACTGAAGCTTTCTTT | CASSVDRLNMNTEAFF
TRBJ2-7 | TRBD1 | - | TRBV4-1 | TGCGCCAGCAGCCAAAGGGGACAGGGGGGGTTCGAGCAGTACTTC | CASSQRGQGGFEQYF
TRBJ1-1 | TRBD1 | - | TRBV30 | TGTGCCTGGGACGGACAGGCTAAAAATGAAGCTTTCTTT | CAWDGQAKNEAFF
TRBJ1-1 | - | few | TRBV5-1 | TGCGCCAGCAGCGTGATTCCGGGGGTTGACACTGAAGCTTTCTTT | CASSVIPGVDTEAFF
TRBJ2-3 | TRBD2 | - | TRBV27 | TGTGCCAGCAGTAGACTAGCGGGGATGCAGTATTTT | CASSRLAGMQYF